This is a list of T cell receptor beta chains from one sample in a study of cytomegalovirus exposure and HLA in healthy donors. Profiled with immunoSEQ multiplex PCR; TCRdb holds only in-frame clones, not every one. The table includes about 360,000 clones, about nine tenths detected once. Sequences were obtained from PBMCs. These receptors all come from a woman in her late teens or twenties in good health and CMV-seronegative. Both conserved end residues are part of each CDR3. The D gene is left open where the match is weak. Size is stated for part of the rows, as once, few or many counts, or as a class when the clone is expanded.

length	V	D	size	J	CDR3	DNA
15	TRBV6-5	-	-	TRBJ2-1	CASSNSQRYGNEQFF	TGTGCCAGCAGCAACTCTCAGCGGTATGGCAATGAGCAGTTCTTC
13	TRBV11-2	-	-	TRBJ1-1	CASSLGSGTEAFF	TGTGCCAGCAGCTTGGGTTCGGGCACTGAAGCTTTCTTT
15	TRBV2	TRBD1	few	TRBJ1-2	CASSDGQGRGYGYTF	TGTGCCAGCAGTGATGGACAGGGACGGGGCTATGGCTACACCTTC
16	TRBV4-1	-	-	TRBJ1-3	CASSLQAGLSGNTIYF	TGCGCCAGCAGCTTACAGGCGGGGCTCTCTGGAAACACCATATATTTT
16	TRBV19	TRBD2	once	TRBJ2-1	CASRAGRMRSRNEQFF	TGTGCCAGCCGAGCGGGGCGGATGAGGTCCCGCAATGAGCAGTTCTTC
16	TRBV21-1	-	-	TRBJ2-5	CASSGTQTSGQETQYF	TGTGCCAGCAGCGGAACCCAAACGAGCGGGCAAGAGACCCAGTACTTC
15	TRBV1	-	-	TRBJ2-1	CTSSLIARTYNEQFF	TGCACCAGCAGCCTAATAGCTCGGACCTACAATGAGCAGTTCTTC
14	TRBV7-6	TRBD2	-	TRBJ2-7	CASSLGLAGYEQYF	TGTGCCAGCAGCTTAGGACTAGCGGGCTACGAGCAGTACTTC
14	TRBV28	TRBD1	-	TRBJ1-5	CASSQGTAAQPQHF	TGTGCCAGCAGCCAAGGGACAGCGGCCCAGCCCCAGCATTTT
15	TRBV10-3	-	-	TRBJ2-2	CAISGGDSATGELFF	TGTGCCATCAGCGGTGGTGACAGTGCCACCGGGGAGCTGTTTTTT
17	TRBV9	TRBD2	-	TRBJ2-2	CASSVAGTGGSTGELFF	TGTGCCAGCAGCGTAGCAGGAACGGGAGGATCCACCGGGGAGCTGTTTTTT
15	TRBV19	-	-	TRBJ1-6	CASTNDRSGNSPLHF	TGTGCCAGTACTAACGACAGATCTGGCAATTCACCCCTCCACTTT
16	TRBV11-2	-	-	TRBJ2-1	CASSPLGRPTYNEQFF	TGTGCCAGCAGCCCACTAGGCCGACCAACCTACAATGAGCAGTTCTTC
14	TRBV6-1	-	-	TRBJ2-5	CASREGAVLETQYF	TGTGCCAGCAGGGAAGGTGCGGTATTAGAGACCCAGTACTTC
18	TRBV4-1	-	-	TRBJ1-2	CASSQHYPKTEENYGYTF	TGCGCCAGCAGCCAACATTACCCTAAGACAGAGGAAAACTATGGCTACACCTTC
14	TRBV18	-	-	TRBJ1-1	CASSPGGPNTEAFF	TGTGCCAGCTCACCAGGAGGGCCGAACACTGAAGCTTTCTTT
16	TRBV18	TRBD1	-	TRBJ1-1	CASSPVQGEMNTEAFF	TGTGCCAGCTCACCAGTCCAGGGGGAGATGAACACTGAAGCTTTCTTT
16	TRBV9	TRBD2	-	TRBJ2-1	CASSVALAGGYNEQFF	TGTGCCAGCAGCGTAGCACTAGCGGGAGGGTACAATGAGCAGTTCTTC
14	TRBV28	TRBD1	-	TRBJ2-5	CASSVGQTQETQYF	TGTGCCAGCAGCGTGGGACAGACCCAAGAGACCCAGTACTTC
14	TRBV6-6	TRBD1	-	TRBJ1-6	CASSRDRVGSPLHF	TGTGCCAGCAGTCGGGACAGGGTGGGATCACCCCTCCACTTT
16	TRBV19	-	-	TRBJ2-3	CASSILAGRGTDTQYF	TGTGCCAGTAGTATTTTGGCGGGACGAGGAACAGATACGCAGTATTTT
17	TRBV25-1	-	-	TRBJ1-4	CASSEFGGTPTNEKLFF	TGTGCCAGCAGTGAATTCGGGGGGACCCCAACTAATGAAAAACTGTTTTTT
14	TRBV19	-	-	TRBJ2-7	CASSIISASQEQYF	TGTGCCAGTAGTATAATTTCAGCTAGTCAGGAGCAGTACTTC
15	TRBV28	TRBD2	-	TRBJ2-7	CASKLGLAGAGEQYF	TGTGCCAGCAAACTCGGACTAGCGGGAGCCGGGGAGCAGTACTTC
17	TRBV4-1	TRBD2	-	TRBJ2-3	CASSQVQGGSGTDTQYF	TGCGCCAGCAGCCAAGTGCAGGGAGGGTCTGGCACAGATACGCAGTATTTT
15	TRBV10-3	-	-	TRBJ2-4	CAIIPNQGTKNIQYF	TGTGCCATCATCCCAAACCAGGGAACCAAAAACATTCAGTACTTC
16	TRBV7-9	TRBD1	-	TRBJ2-7	CASSIIPPDRVNEQYF	TGTGCCAGCAGCATCATACCTCCAGACAGGGTAAACGAGCAGTACTTC
15	TRBV28	TRBD2	-	TRBJ2-5	CASSGTIREGETQYF	TGTGCCAGCAGTGGAACTATCAGGGAGGGAGAGACCCAGTACTTC
15	TRBV6-1	TRBD1	-	TRBJ2-1	CASRRGQGAYNEQFF	TGTGCCAGCAGGAGGGGGCAGGGGGCATACAATGAGCAGTTCTTC
15	TRBV9	-	-	TRBJ1-1	CASSALSTGSTEAFF	TGTGCCAGCAGCGCTCTCTCTACAGGGAGCACTGAAGCTTTCTTT
13	TRBV2	TRBD1	-	TRBJ1-5	CASGQGINQPQHF	TGTGCCAGCGGACAGGGGATCAATCAGCCCCAGCATTTT
18	TRBV28	TRBD1	-	TRBJ2-1	CASSSTGRTGPGYNEQFF	TGTGCCAGCAGTTCCACAGGGCGGACAGGGCCCGGCTACAATGAGCAGTTCTTC
14	TRBV2	-	-	TRBJ1-5	CASSERRENQPQHF	TGTGCCAGCAGTGAAAGACGGGAAAATCAGCCCCAGCATTTT